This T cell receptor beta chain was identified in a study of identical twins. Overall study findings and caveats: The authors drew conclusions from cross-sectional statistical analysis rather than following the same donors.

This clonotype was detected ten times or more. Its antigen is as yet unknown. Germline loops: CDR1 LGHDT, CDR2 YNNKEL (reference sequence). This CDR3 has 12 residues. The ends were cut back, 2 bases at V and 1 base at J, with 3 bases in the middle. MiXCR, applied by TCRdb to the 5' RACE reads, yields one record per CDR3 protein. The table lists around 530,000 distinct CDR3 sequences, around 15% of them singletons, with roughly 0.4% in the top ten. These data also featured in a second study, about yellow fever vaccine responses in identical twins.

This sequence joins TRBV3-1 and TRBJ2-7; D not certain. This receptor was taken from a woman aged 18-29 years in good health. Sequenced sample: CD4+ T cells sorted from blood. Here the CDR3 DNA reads TGTGCCAGCAGCCAACGATCCTACGAGCAGTACTTC. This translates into CASSQRSYEQYF.